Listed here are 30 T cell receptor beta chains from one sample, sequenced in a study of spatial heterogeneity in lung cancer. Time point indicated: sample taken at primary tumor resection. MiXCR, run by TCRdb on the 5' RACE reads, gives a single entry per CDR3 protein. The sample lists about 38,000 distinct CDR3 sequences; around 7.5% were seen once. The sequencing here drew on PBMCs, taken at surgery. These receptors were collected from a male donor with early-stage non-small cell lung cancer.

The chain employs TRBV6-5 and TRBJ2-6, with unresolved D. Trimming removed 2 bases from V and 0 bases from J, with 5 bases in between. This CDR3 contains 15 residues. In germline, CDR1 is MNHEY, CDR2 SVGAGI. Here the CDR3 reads CASSYVHSGANVLTF. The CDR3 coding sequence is TGTGCCAGCAGTTACGTTCACTCTGGGGCCAACGTCCTGACTTTC.

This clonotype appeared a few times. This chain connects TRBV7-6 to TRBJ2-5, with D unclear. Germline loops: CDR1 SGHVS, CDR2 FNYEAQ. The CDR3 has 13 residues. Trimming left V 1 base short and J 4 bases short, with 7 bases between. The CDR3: CASSLVYRETQYF. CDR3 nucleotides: TGTGCCAGCAGCTTAGTCTACCGAGAGACCCAGTACTTC.

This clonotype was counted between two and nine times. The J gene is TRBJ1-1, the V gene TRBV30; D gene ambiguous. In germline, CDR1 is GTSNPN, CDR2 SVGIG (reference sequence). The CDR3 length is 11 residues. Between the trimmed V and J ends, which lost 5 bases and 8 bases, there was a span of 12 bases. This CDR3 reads CAWLGRSEAFF. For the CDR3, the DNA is TGTGCCTGGTTGGGTCGTTCGGAAGCTTTCTTT.

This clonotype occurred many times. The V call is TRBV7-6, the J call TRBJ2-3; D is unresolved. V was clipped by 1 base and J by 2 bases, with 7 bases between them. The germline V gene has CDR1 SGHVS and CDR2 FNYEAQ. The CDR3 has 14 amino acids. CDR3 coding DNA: TGTGCCAGCAGCTTAGAGGTGACCACAGATACGCAGTATTTT. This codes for CASSLEVTTDTQYF.

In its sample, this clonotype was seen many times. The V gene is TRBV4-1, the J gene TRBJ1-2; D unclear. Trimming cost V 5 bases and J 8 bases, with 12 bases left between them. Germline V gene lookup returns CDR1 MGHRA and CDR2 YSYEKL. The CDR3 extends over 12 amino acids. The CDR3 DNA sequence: TGCGCCAGCAGCACCCAGGATTGGGGCTACACCTTC. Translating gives CASSTQDWGYTF.

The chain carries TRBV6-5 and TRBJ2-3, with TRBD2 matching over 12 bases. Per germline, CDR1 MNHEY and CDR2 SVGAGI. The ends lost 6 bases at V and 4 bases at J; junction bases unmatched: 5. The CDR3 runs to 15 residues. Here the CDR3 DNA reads TGTGCCAGCAGACGACTAGCGGGAGATGCAGATACGCAGTATTTT. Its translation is CASRRLAGDADTQYF.

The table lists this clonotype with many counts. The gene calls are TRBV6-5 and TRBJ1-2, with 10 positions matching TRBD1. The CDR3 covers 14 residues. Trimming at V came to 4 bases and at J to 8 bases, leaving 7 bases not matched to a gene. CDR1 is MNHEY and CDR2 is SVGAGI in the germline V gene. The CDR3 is CASSFLGTGEGYTF. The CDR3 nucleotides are TGTGCCAGCAGTTTCCTCGGGACAGGGGAAGGCTACACCTTC.

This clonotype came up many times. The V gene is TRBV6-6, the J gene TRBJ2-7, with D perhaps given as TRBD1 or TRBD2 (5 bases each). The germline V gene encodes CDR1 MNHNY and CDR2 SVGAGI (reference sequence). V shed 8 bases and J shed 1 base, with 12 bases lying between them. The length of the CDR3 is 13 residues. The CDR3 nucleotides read TGTGCCAGCCAACCTGGGGGATCCTACGAGCAGTACTTC. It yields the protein CASQPGGSYEQYF.

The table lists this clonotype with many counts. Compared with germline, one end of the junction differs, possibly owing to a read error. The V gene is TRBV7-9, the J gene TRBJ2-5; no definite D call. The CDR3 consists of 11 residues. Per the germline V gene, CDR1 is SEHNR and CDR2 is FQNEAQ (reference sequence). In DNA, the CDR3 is TGTGCCAGCAGCTTAGAGGGCCCCCAAGACTTC. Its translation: CASSLEGPQDF.

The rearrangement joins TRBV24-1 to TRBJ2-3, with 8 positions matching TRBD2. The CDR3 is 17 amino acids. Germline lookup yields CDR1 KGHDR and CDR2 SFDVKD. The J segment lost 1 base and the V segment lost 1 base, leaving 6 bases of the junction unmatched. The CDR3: CATSDFEGSGGTDTQYF. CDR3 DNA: TGTGCCACCAGTGATTTTGAAGGTAGCGGGGGCACAGATACGCAGTATTTT.

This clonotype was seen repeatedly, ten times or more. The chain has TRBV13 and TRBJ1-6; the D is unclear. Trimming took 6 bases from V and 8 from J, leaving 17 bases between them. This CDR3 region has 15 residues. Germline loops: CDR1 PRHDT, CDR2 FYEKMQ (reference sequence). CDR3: CASSSAVGSYSPLHF. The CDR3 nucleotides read TGTGCCAGCAGTTCAGCGGTAGGGTCTTATTCACCCCTCCACTTT.

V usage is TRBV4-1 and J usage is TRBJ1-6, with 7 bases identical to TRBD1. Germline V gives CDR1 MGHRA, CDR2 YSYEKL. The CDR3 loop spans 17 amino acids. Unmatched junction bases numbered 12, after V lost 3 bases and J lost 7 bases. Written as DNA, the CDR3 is TGCGCCAGCAGCCAGCCATCCGCGAGGGGGCGGAATTCACCCCTCCACTTT. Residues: CASSQPSARGRNSPLHF.

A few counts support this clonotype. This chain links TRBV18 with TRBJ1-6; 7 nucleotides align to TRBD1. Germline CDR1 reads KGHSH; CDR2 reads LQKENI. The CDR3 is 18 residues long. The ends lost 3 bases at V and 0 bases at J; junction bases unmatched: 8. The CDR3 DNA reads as TGTGCCAGCTCACCGAGGCAGGGGGGAAGCTCCTATAATTCACCCCTCCACTTT. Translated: CASSPRQGGSSYNSPLHF.

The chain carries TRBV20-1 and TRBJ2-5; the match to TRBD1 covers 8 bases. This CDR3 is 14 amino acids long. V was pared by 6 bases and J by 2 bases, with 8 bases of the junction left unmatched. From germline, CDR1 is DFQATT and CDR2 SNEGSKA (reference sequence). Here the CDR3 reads CSATTGGRQETQYF. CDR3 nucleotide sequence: TGCAGTGCGACTACAGGGGGTCGTCAAGAGACCCAGTACTTC.

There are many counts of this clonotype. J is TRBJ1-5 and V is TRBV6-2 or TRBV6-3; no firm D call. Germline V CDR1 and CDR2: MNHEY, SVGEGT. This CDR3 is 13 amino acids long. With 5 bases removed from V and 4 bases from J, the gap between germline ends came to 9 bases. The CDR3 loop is CASSPPANQPQHF. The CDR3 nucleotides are TGTGCCAGCAGTCCCCCGGCGAATCAGCCCCAGCATTTT.

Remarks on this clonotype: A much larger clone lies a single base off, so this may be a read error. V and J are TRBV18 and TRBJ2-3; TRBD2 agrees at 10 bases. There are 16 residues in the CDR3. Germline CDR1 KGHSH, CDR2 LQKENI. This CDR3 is CASSPRSGGATDTRYF. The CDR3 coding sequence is TGTGCCAGCTCACCACGAAGCGGGGGGGCAACAGATACGCGGTATTTT. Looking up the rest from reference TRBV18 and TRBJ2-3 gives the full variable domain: NAGVMQNPRHLVRRRGQEARLRCSPMKGHSHVYWYRQLPEEGLKFMVYLQKENIIDESGMPKERFSAEFPKEGPSILRIQQVVRGDSAAYFCASSPRSGGATDTRYFGPGTRLTVL.

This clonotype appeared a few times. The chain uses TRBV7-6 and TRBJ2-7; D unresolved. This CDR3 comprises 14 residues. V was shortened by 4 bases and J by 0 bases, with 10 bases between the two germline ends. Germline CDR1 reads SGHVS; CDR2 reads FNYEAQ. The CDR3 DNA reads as TGTGCCAGCAGCTCAGACATAGGCTCCTACGAGCAGTACGTC. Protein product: CASSSDIGSYEQYV.

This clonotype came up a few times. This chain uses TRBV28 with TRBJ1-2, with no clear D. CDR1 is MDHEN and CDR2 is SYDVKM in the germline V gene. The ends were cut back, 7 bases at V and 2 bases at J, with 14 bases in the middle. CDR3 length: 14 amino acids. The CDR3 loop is CASTPVVPNYGYTF. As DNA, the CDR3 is TGTGCCAGCACCCCAGTAGTCCCCAACTATGGCTACACCTTC.

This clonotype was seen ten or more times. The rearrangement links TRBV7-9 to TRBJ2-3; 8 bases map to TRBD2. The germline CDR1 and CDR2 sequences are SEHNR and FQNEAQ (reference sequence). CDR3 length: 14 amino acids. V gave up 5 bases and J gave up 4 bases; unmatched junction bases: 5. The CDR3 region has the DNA TGTGCCAGCAGCCCGGGAGCGGGGGCAGATACGCAGTATTTT. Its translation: CASSPGAGADTQYF. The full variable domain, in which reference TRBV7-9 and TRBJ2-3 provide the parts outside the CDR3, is DTGVSQNPRHKITKRGQNVTFRCDPISEHNRLYWYRQTLGQGPEFLTYFQNEAQLEKSRLLSDRFSAERPKGSFSTLEIQRTEQGDSAMYLCASSPGAGADTQYFGPGTRLTVL.

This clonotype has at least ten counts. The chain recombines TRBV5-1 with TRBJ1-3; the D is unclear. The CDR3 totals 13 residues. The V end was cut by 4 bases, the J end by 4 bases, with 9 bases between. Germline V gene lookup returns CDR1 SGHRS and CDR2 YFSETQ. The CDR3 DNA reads TGCGCCAGCAGCGCCGAGGGAGGAAACACCATATATTTT. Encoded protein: CASSAEGGNTIYF.

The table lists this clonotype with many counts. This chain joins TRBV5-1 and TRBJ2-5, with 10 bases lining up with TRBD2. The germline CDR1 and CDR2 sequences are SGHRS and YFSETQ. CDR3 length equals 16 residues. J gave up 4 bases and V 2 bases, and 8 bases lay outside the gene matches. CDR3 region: CASSFASGSLGETQYF. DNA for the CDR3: TGCGCCAGCAGCTTTGCTAGCGGGAGTTTGGGAGAGACCCAGTACTTC.

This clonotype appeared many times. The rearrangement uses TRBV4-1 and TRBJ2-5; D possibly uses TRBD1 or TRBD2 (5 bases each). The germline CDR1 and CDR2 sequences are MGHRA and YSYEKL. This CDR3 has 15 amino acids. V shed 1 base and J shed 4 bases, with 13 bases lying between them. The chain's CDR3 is CASSQAGLPRETQYF. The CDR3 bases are TGCGCCAGCAGCCAAGCGGGGCTACCGCGAGAGACCCAGTACTTC.

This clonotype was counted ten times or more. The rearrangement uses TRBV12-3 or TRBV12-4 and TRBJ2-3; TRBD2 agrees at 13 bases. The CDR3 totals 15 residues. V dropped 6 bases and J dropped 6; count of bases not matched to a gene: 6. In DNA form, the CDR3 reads TGTGCCAGCAGCAAGGGACTAGCGGGATCGGATACGCAGTATTTT. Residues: CASSKGLAGSDTQYF.

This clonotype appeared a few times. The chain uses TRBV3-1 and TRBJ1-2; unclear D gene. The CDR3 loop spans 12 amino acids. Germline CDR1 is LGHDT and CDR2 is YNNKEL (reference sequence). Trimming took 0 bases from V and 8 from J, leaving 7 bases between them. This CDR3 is CASSQDVGGYTF. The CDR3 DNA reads TGTGCCAGCAGCCAAGACGTAGGGGGCTACACCTTC. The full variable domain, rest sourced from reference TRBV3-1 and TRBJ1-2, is DTAVSQTPKYLVTQMGNDKSIKCEQNLGHDTMYWYKQDSKKFLKIMFSYNNKELIINETVPNRFSPKSPDKAHLNLHINSLELGDSAVYFCASSQDVGGYTFGSGTRLTVV.

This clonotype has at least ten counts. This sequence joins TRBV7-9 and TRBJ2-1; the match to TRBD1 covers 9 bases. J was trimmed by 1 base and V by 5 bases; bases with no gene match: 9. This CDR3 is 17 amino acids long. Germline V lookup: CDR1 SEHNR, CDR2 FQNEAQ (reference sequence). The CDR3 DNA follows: TGTGCCAGCAGCATAGGGACAGGGTCCTCGTCCTACAATGAGCAGTTCTTC. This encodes CASSIGTGSSSYNEQFF.

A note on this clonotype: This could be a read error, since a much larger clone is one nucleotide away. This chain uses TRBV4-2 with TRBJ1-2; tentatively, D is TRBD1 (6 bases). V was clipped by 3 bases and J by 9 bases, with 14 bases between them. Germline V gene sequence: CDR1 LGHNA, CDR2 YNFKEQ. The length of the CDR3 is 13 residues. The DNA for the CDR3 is TGTGCCAGCAGCCAGTCAGGGAGGGGGAGCTACACCTTC. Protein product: CASSQSGRGSYTF.

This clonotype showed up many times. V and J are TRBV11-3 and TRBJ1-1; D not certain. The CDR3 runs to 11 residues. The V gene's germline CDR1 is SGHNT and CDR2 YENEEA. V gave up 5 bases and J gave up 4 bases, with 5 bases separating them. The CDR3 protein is CASSRGTEAFF. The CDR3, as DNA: TGTGCCAGCAGCCGTGGCACTGAAGCTTTCTTT. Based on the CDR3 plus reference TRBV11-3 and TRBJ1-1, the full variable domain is EAGVVQSPRYKIIEKKQPVAFWCNPISGHNTLYWYLQNLGQGPELLIRYENEEAVDDSQLPKDRFSAERLKGVDSTLKIQPAELGDSAVYLCASSRGTEAFFGQGTRLTVV.

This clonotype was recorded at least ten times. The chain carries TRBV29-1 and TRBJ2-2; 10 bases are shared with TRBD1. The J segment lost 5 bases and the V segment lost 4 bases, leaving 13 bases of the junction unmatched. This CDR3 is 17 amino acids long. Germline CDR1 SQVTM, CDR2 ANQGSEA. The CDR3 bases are TGCAGCGTTGCCCTAGTGACAGGGGGCCGTAATACCGGGGAGCTGTTTTTT. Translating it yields CSVALVTGGRNTGELFF.

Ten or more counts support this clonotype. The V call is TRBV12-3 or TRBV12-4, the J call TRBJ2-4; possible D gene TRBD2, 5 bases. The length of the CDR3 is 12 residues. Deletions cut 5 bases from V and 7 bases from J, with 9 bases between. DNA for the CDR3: TGTGCCAGCAGTACGGGATCGAACATTCAGTACTTC. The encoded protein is CASSTGSNIQYF.

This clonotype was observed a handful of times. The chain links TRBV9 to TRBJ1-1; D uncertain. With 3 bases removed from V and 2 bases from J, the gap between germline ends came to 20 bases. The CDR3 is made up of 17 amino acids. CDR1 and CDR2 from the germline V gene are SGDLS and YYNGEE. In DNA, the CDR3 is TGTGCCAGCAGCGGATCTCCGGAGGGCCCCCTTAACACTGAAGCTTTCTTT. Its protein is CASSGSPEGPLNTEAFF.